Given below is one T cell receptor (beta chain) in context. Assay: immunoSEQ multiplex PCR; the TCRdb copy retains only in-frame clones and omits some. The sample records about 69,000 clones, more than 80% being singletons. The sample belongs to a study of control samples from healthy donors and cancer patients. Germline-derived CDR1 and CDR2 are SGHVS and FQNEAQ. Trimming removed 3 bases from V and 4 bases from J, with 10 bases in between. The CDR3 loop spans 13 amino acids. The chain carries TRBV7-8 and TRBJ2-7; maybe TRBD1 (5 bases). This TCR was recovered from a woman aged 45-60 years with lung cancer. Sequencing input: PBMCs. This CDR3 is CASSFDSQYEQYF. The CDR3, as DNA: TGTGCCAGCAGCTTTGACAGCCAGTACGAGCAGTACTTC.